This entry features one T cell receptor (beta chain) sequence. What it binds is not known. The entry originates in a study of cytomegalovirus exposure and HLA in healthy donors. CDR3 length: 13 amino acids. Germline V gene data show CDR1 as SQVTM and CDR2 as ANQGSEA. V lost 4 bases and J lost 2, with 12 bases in between. Sequencing was performed with immunoSEQ multiplex PCR; in TCRdb, only in-frame clones are kept and a portion is missing. The sample includes 100,000 to 130,000 clones, approximately 86% of them seen just once. Findings of the study overall: Investigators reported 164 TCR beta chains as tied to cytomegalovirus. In vitro data verified three CMV-associated chains as specific for CMV antigens. The tendency of first-cohort TCR clusters to co-occur in the 100 to 150 validation repertoires was identified by a subsequent analysis.

The donors were in the roughly 130-subject validation cohort, distinct from the approximately 730-subject first cohort. V and J are TRBV29-1 and TRBJ2-7, with D possibly matching TRBD2 (5 bases). This TCR derives from a woman younger than 30 in good health and CMV-seronegative. Sequenced sample: PBMCs. CDR3 loop: CSVAGGRAYEQYF. As DNA, the CDR3 is TGCAGCGTTGCTGGCGGGCGGGCCTACGAGCAGTACTTC.